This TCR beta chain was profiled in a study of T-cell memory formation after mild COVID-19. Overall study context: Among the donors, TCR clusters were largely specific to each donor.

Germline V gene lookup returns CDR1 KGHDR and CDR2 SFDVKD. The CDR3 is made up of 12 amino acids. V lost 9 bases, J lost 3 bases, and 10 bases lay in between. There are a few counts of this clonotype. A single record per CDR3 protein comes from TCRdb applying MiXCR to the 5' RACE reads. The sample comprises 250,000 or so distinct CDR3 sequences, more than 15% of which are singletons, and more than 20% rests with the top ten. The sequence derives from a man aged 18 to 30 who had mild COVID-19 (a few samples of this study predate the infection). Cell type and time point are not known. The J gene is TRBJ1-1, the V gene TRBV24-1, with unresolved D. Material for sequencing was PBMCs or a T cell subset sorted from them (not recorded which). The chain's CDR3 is CATRGFDTEAFF. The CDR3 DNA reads TGTGCCACCCGAGGGTTCGACACTGAAGCTTTCTTT.